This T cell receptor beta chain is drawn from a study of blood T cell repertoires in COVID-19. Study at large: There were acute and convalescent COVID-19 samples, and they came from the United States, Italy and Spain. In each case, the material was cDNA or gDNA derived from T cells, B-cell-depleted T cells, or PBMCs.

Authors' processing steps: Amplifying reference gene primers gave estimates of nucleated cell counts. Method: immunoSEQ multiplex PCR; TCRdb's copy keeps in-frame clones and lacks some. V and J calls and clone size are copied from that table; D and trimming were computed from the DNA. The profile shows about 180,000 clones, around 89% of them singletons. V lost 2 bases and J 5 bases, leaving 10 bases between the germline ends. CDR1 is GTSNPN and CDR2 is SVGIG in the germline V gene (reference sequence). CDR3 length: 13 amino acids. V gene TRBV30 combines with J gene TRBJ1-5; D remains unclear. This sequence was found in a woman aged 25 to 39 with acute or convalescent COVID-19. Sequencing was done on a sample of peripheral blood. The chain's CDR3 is CAWSRQRDQPQHF. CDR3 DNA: TGTGCCTGGAGTAGGCAACGGGATCAGCCCCAGCATTTT.